One and the same sample provided the 30 T cell receptor beta chains below, sequenced in a study of sequential checkpoint blockade in melanoma. Treatment of the sample: randomized to nivolumab then ipilimumab (arm A) or the reverse (arm B). Sequencing was performed with immunoSEQ multiplex PCR; in TCRdb, only in-frame clones are kept and a portion is missing. The table lists about 15,000 clones, 70% to 85% of them singletons. Sequenced material: CD8+ T cells sorted from blood (inferred from file names), taken from a patient given nivolumab and ipilimumab in sequence. These receptors all come from a human donor with melanoma.

This sequence joins TRBV29-1 and TRBJ2-3; 7 nucleotides line up with TRBD2. Germline V CDR1 and CDR2: SQVTM, ANQGSEA. This CDR3 is 16 amino acids long. With 0 bases clipped from V and 1 base from J, the junction kept 7 bases outside the gene matches. The CDR3 nucleotides read TGCAGCGTTGAAGAATGGCGGGAGTCGGGCACAGATACGCAGTATTTT. Amino acids: CSVEEWRESGTDTQYF.

CDR3 nucleotides: TGTGCCAGCAGCTCCCTTATGGGACAGGCGAACACCGGGGAGCTGTTTTTT. Translated, it gives CASSSLMGQANTGELFF. This rearrangement joins TRBV5-4 to TRBJ2-2; TRBD1 matches at 8 bases. The CDR3 extends over 17 amino acids. The trim removed 3 bases at V and 0 bases at J, leaving 7 bases unmatched. CDR1 and CDR2 from the germline V gene are SGHNT and YYREEE (reference sequence).

The gene calls are TRBV4-1 and TRBJ1-3; no firm D call. Germline loops: CDR1 MGHRA, CDR2 YSYEKL. This CDR3 is built from 16 residues. V was pared by 0 bases and J by 0 bases, with 9 bases between. CDR3 in amino acids: CASSQDPPGSGNTIYF. CDR3 sequence (DNA): TGCGCCAGCAGCCAAGATCCCCCAGGCTCTGGAAACACCATATATTTT.

This clone was observed once. V gene TRBV19 combines with J gene TRBJ2-1; 10 nucleotides line up with TRBD1. This CDR3 has 14 residues. V lost 9 bases and J lost 7; bases outside the gene matches: 9. Germline CDR1 LNHDA, CDR2 SQIVND (reference sequence). The DNA of the CDR3 is TGTGCCAGCTTCGCGGGACAGGGGATAAATGAGCAGTTCTTC. It encodes CASFAGQGINEQFF.

This chain connects TRBV29-1 to TRBJ1-2, with 11 nucleotides matching TRBD1. Trimming at V came to 3 bases and at J to 7 bases, leaving 7 bases not matched to a gene. The CDR3 length is 14 residues. Germline CDR1 and CDR2: SQVTM and ANQGSEA. CDR3 coding DNA: TGCAGCGTTGACGGAGGACAGGGGGCGTTTGGCTACACCTTC. Translating gives CSVDGGQGAFGYTF.

The chain links TRBV19 to TRBJ2-1, with D maybe TRBD2 (5 bases). V gave up 9 bases and J gave up 4 bases, with 19 bases separating them. This CDR3 comprises 15 residues. CDR1 is LNHDA, CDR2 SQIVND, per germline (reference sequence). The CDR3 DNA is TGTGCCAGCAGCAAGGGTCTAGCCGATTACAATGAGCAGTTCTTC. Protein: CASSKGLADYNEQFF.

This clone is a singleton in its sample. The chain combines TRBV6-6 with TRBJ1-1; D is possibly TRBD1 (6 bases). Per the germline V gene, CDR1 is MNHNY and CDR2 is SVGAGI (reference sequence). With 6 bases removed from V and 0 bases from J, the gap between germline ends came to 17 bases. This CDR3 spans 16 amino acids. The CDR3 is CASSPTRTEMNTEAFF. CDR3 coding DNA: TGTGCCAGCAGCCCTACCCGGACAGAGATGAACACTGAAGCTTTCTTT.

V is TRBV29-1 and J is TRBJ1-2, with D possibly matching TRBD1 (5 bases). The CDR3 extends over 11 amino acids. Germline V gene sequence: CDR1 SQVTM, CDR2 ANQGSEA. Trimming took off 3 bases at V and 5 bases at J, with 7 bases between the two ends. The CDR3 region is CSVETVYGYTF. The CDR3 DNA reads TGCAGCGTTGAGACAGTTTATGGCTACACCTTC.

Only a few counts were recorded for this clone. The CDR3 loop is CASSPIAGATDTQYF. CDR3 in DNA: TGTGCCAGCAGTCCGATAGCGGGAGCGACAGATACGCAGTATTTT. This sequence joins TRBV6-4 and TRBJ2-3, with 9 bases aligning to TRBD2. V shed 5 bases, J shed 3 bases, and the junction held 6 bases outside the gene matches. The CDR3 runs 15 residues. In germline, CDR1 is MRHNA, CDR2 SNTAGT.

This chain uses TRBV5-4 with TRBJ2-7; 10 nucleotides align to TRBD1. This CDR3 has 18 residues. CDR1 is SGHNT and CDR2 is YYREEE in the germline V gene (reference sequence). V dropped 4 bases and J dropped 6; count of bases not matched to a gene: 19. The CDR3 protein is CASSQGTGDRGFGGEQYF. As DNA, the CDR3 is TGTGCCAGCAGCCAGGGCACCGGGGACAGGGGTTTCGGGGGCGAGCAGTACTTC.

In the case of this clone: One junction end does not reproduce the germline sequence, and a read error may be involved. The gene calls are TRBV7-7 and TRBJ2-6; tentatively, D is TRBD2 (5 bases). The CDR3 extends over 16 amino acids. Germline V gene sequence: CDR1 SSHAT, CDR2 FNYEAQ (reference sequence). The CDR3 sequence: CASSLDAGSGANVLTF. The CDR3 DNA reads as TGTGCTAGCAGCTTAGATGCGGGCTCTGGGGCCAACGTCCTGACTTTC.

The J gene is TRBJ2-1, the V gene TRBV10-3, with 11 positions matching TRBD2. Germline CDR1 and CDR2: ENHRY and SYGVKD. Unmatched junction bases numbered 4, after V lost 2 bases and J lost 7 bases. The CDR3 totals 15 residues. This CDR3 is CAISEVSGGANEQFF. The DNA of the CDR3 is TGTGCCATCAGTGAGGTTAGCGGGGGGGCAAATGAGCAGTTCTTC.

The chain links TRBV7-9 to TRBJ1-2; perhaps TRBD1 as D (5 bases). There are 14 residues in the CDR3. Germline lookup yields CDR1 SEHNR and CDR2 FQNEAQ (reference sequence). Trimming took 5 bases from V and 8 from J, leaving 18 bases between them. Here the CDR3 DNA reads TGTGCCAGCAGCCAAGGACTGTCCGGGGGGGGCTACACCTTC. Residues: CASSQGLSGGGYTF. The full variable domain, completed using reference TRBV7-9 and TRBJ1-2, is DTGVSQNPRHKITKRGQNVTFRCDPISEHNRLYWYRQTLGQGPEFLTYFQNEAQLEKSRLLSDRFSAERPKGSFSTLEIQRTEQGDSAMYLCASSQGLSGGGYTFGSGTRLTVV.

V gene TRBV5-6 combines with J gene TRBJ2-7, with TRBD1 identical over 9 bases. Germline V gene data show CDR1 as SGHDT and CDR2 as YYEEEE. V was clipped by 2 bases and J by 2 bases; unmatched bases: 8. The CDR3 has 16 amino acids. The CDR3, as DNA: TGTGCCAGCAGCTTCAAGTCCGGGACAGGGACCTACGAGCAGTACTTC. Protein: CASSFKSGTGTYEQYF.

CDR3 bases: TGCAGTGCTGTGACTGAGAACGAGCAGTACTTC. Translation: CSAVTENEQYF. This chain connects TRBV20-1 to TRBJ2-7, with D uncertain. Germline V CDR1 and CDR2: DFQATT, SNEGSKA (reference sequence). V dropped 5 bases and J dropped 5 bases, with 10 bases sitting between them. The CDR3 spans 11 residues.

The gene calls are TRBV11-2 and TRBJ2-7; no clear D gene. CDR3 length: 15 amino acids. In germline, CDR1 is SGHAT, CDR2 FQNNGV. Trimming cost V 1 base and J 3 bases, with 13 bases left between them. CDR3 protein: CASSLVGSASYEQYF. The DNA of the CDR3 is TGTGCCAGCAGCTTAGTCGGTTCAGCGAGCTACGAGCAGTACTTC.

On this clone: The sample carries other DNA sequences with the same CDR3. The chain joins TRBV6-4 to TRBJ2-1; 9 bases fit TRBD2. V lost 3 bases to trimming and J lost 10 bases; unmatched junction nucleotides: 10. This CDR3 is 15 amino acids long. Germline CDR1 is MRHNA and CDR2 is SNTAGT. CDR3 sequence reads: CASSEVAGGPDEQFF. DNA for the CDR3: TGTGCCAGCAGTGAAGTGGCGGGAGGGCCGGACGAGCAGTTCTTC.

The chain is built from TRBV10-3 and TRBJ2-7; unclear D gene. The CDR3 length is 15 residues. The germline V gene encodes CDR1 ENHRY and CDR2 SYGVKD. V lost 3 bases, J lost 0 bases, and 12 bases lay in between. CDR3 sequence reads: CAISDPQRSSYEQYF. In DNA, the CDR3 is TGTGCCATCAGTGACCCCCAGAGGAGCTCCTACGAGCAGTACTTC.

This chain uses TRBV27 with TRBJ2-7, with 7 bases lining up with TRBD1. Germline V gene lookup returns CDR1 MNHEY and CDR2 SMNVEV (reference sequence). Losses at the gene ends were 2 bases for V and 5 bases for J; bases not matched to a gene: 9. CDR3 size: 15 residues. The CDR3 region is CASSLRLGQAHEQYF. The CDR3 DNA follows: TGTGCCAGCAGTTTAAGGTTAGGACAGGCCCACGAGCAGTACTTC.

CDR3 region: CASSPRPGDYKNTGELFF. CDR3 sequence (DNA): TGTGCCAGCAGCCCAAGGCCAGGGGACTACAAGAACACCGGGGAGCTGTTTTTT. The V and J genes are TRBV5-6 and TRBJ2-2, with D possibly being TRBD2 (7 bases). This CDR3 has 18 residues. Looked up from germline, CDR1 is SGHDT and CDR2 is YYEEEE. Trimming stripped 4 bases from V and 1 base from J, with 20 bases between. The entire variable domain, with the rest obtained from reference TRBV5-6 and TRBJ2-2, is as follows: DAGVTQSPTHLIKTRGQQVTLRCSPKSGHDTVSWYQQALGQGPQFIFQYYEEEERQRGNFPDRFSGHQFPNYSSELNVNALLLGDSALYLCASSPRPGDYKNTGELFFGEGSRLTVL.

The V call is TRBV6-6, the J call TRBJ2-7, with a weak D call TRBD1 (6 bases). The CDR3 consists of 14 residues. The ends were cut back, 7 bases at V and 5 bases at J, with 18 bases in the middle. Germline lookup yields CDR1 MNHNY and CDR2 SVGAGI (reference sequence). The CDR3 spells CASTHEQGTHEQYF. CDR3 in DNA: TGTGCCAGCACCCATGAACAGGGAACCCACGAGCAGTACTTC.

This chain joins TRBV7-8 and TRBJ2-1; the match to TRBD2 covers 8 bases. The V and J ends lost 1 base and 2 bases, in that order; junction bases with no gene match: 7. Per the germline V gene, CDR1 is SGHVS and CDR2 is FQNEAQ. The CDR3 is made up of 17 amino acids. The CDR3 DNA reads as TGTGCCAGCAGCTTAGGCTTTAGCGGGGTCGCCTACAATGAGCAGTTCTTC. Translation gives CASSLGFSGVAYNEQFF.

The table lists this clone with a few counts. At one end the junction does not follow the germline gene, possibly because of a read error. This sequence joins TRBV5-3 and TRBJ2-2; TRBD2 aligns across 8 bases. TRBV5-3 is an ORF; its function is uncertain. The CDR3 contains 15 residues. The CDR3 DNA reads TGTGCCAGCAGCTTACTACGGGAGGGCACCGGGGAGCTGTTTTTT. It codes for CASSLLREGTGELFF.

Here the CDR3 DNA reads TGTGCCAGCAGTTACTTCGGGGGAAGCACTGAAGCTTTCTTT. This codes for CASSYFGGSTEAFF. The chain couples TRBV6-5 to TRBJ1-1; D is perhaps TRBD1 (5 bases). V dropped 1 base and J dropped 4 bases, with 10 bases sitting between them. Germline assignment: CDR1 MNHEY and CDR2 SVGAGI. The CDR3 has 14 amino acids.

The rearrangement joins TRBV6-5 to TRBJ2-2; TRBD1 agrees at 12 bases. The CDR3 length is 14 residues. CDR1 is MNHEY and CDR2 is SVGAGI in the germline V gene. The ends lost 8 bases at V and 7 bases at J; junction bases unmatched: 5. The CDR3 nucleotides are TGTGCCAGCCGGGACAGGGGGCTGAACGGGGAGCTGTTTTTT. Its translation is CASRDRGLNGELFF.

The CDR3 DNA sequence: TGTGCCAGCAGCTCACGGGTCGAACCCTATAACGAGCAGTACTTC. Translated, it gives CASSSRVEPYNEQYF. This rearrangement joins TRBV7-9 to TRBJ2-7; D is ambiguous. CDR3 length: 15 amino acids. V was shortened by 4 bases and J by 5 bases, with 18 bases between the two germline ends. Germline V gene lookup returns CDR1 SEHNR and CDR2 FQNEAQ (reference sequence).

The CDR3 coding sequence is TGTGCCAGCAGTTCGTCCGAACGGGACAGGCTATACAATGAGCAGTTCTTC. Translating gives CASSSSERDRLYNEQFF. The chain joins TRBV28 to TRBJ2-1, with 8 bases that match TRBD1. Looked up from germline, CDR1 is MDHEN and CDR2 is SYDVKM. The CDR3 contains 17 residues. The V and J ends lost 4 bases and 4 bases, in that order; junction bases with no gene match: 12.

This rearrangement joins TRBV7-9 to TRBJ2-5; 15 nucleotides match TRBD2. J gave up 4 bases and V 6 bases, and 6 bases lay outside the gene matches. The CDR3 contains 16 residues. The germline V gene encodes CDR1 SEHNR and CDR2 FQNEAQ (reference sequence). The CDR3 DNA is TGTGCCAGCAGTCGGACTAGCGGGAGGGCATTAGAGACCCAGTACTTC. This codes for CASSRTSGRALETQYF.

The chain employs TRBV13 and TRBJ1-4; D gene ambiguous. Germline V lookup: CDR1 PRHDT, CDR2 FYEKMQ (reference sequence). CDR3 length: 12 amino acids. Trimming cost V 7 bases and J 8 bases, with 11 bases left between them. The chain's CDR3 is CASTIGREKLFF. Written as DNA, the CDR3 is TGTGCCAGCACCATCGGGAGAGAAAAACTGTTTTTT.

The chain recombines TRBV11-3 with TRBJ2-1, with TRBD2 matching 8 bases. This CDR3 comprises 16 residues. Looked up from germline, CDR1 is SGHNT and CDR2 is YENEEA. V shed 6 bases and J 0 bases; nucleotides not matched to a gene: 7. CDR3 protein: CASSKSGGSSYNEQFF. DNA for the CDR3: TGTGCCAGCAGTAAAAGCGGGGGTAGCTCCTACAATGAGCAGTTCTTC. The variable domain in full, with the rest retrieved from reference TRBV11-3 and TRBJ2-1, is EAGVVQSPRYKIIEKKQPVAFWCNPISGHNTLYWYLQNLGQGPELLIRYENEEAVDDSQLPKDRFSAERLKGVDSTLKIQPAELGDSAVYLCASSKSGGSSYNEQFFGPGTRLTVL.